Included here is one TCR beta chain sequence, with context. The antigen is undetermined. This entry is derived from a study of T cell responses to AZD1222 COVID-19 vaccine. General study points: The study reported that nearly half of spike-specific TCRs target unmutated variant regions. Just 5 or 6 AZD1222 recipients tested seropositive at baseline. There were vaccine-associated CD4 TCRs across spike, dominant at 160-218 and 743-854.

The length of the CDR3 is 15 residues. Trimming removed 4 bases at V and 0 bases at J, with 11 bases between. Germline V lookup: CDR1 SNHLY, CDR2 FYNNEI. This table comes from immunoSEQ multiplex PCR, and its TCRdb copy is limited to in-frame clones, with some not included. The table includes approximately 180,000 clones, 90% detected once. The V gene is TRBV2, the J gene TRBJ2-3; D remains unclear. This specimen consisted of peripheral blood, obtained on day 0 of AZD1222 vaccination. The sequence derives from an adult in good health. The CDR3 is CASSAGPHSTDTQYF. DNA for the CDR3: TGTGCCAGCAGTGCCGGACCGCATAGCACAGATACGCAGTATTTT.